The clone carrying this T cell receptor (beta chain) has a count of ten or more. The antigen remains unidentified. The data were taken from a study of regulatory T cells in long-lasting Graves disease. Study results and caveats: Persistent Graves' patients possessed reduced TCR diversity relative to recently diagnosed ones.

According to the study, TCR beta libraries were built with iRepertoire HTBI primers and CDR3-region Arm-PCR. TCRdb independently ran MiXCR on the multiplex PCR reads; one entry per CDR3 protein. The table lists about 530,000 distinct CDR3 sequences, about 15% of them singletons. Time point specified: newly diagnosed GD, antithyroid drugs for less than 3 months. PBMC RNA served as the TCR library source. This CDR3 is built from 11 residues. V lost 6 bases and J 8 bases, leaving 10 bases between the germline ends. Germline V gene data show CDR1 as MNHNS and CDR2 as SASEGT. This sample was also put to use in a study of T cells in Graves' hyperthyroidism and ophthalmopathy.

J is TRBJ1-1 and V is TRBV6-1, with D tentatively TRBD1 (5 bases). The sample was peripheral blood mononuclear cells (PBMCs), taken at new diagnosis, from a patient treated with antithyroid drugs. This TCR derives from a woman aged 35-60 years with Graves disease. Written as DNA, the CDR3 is TGTGCCAGCAGATGGGGCACCGAAGCTTTCTTT. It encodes CASRWGTEAFF.